These 20 T cell receptor beta chains share one sample of origin, sequenced in a study of control samples from healthy donors and cancer patients. Clones were read by immunoSEQ multiplex PCR, and TCRdb kept only the in-frame ones, dropping some. The table shows fewer than 200,000 clones, with 95% to 96% occurring only once. The source material was blood. The receptors shown here come from a woman aged 25 to 45 in good health.

The rearrangement links TRBV6-2 or TRBV6-3 to TRBJ2-7; D may be TRBD1 or TRBD2 (6 bases each). The CDR3 sequence is 14 residues long. Germline V gives CDR1 MNHEY, CDR2 SVGEGT. Between the trimmed V and J ends, which lost 3 bases and 0 bases, there was a span of 9 bases. CDR3 DNA sequence: TGTGCCAGCAGTTATGGGGGGCCCTCCTACGAGCAGTACTTC. Protein: CASSYGGPSYEQYF.

The chain combines TRBV6-2 or TRBV6-3 with TRBJ2-5, with D perhaps TRBD2 (5 bases). The germline V gene has CDR1 MNHEY and CDR2 SVGEGT. Trimming removed 6 bases from V and 4 bases from J, with 12 bases in between. The CDR3 is made up of 13 amino acids. Here the CDR3 DNA reads TGTGCCAGCAGCCCCGGACTGATAGAGACCCAGTACTTC. Translating gives CASSPGLIETQYF.

The gene calls are TRBV3-1 (or the pseudogene TRBV3-2) and TRBJ2-7, with 7 bases lining up with TRBD2. The ends lost 1 base at V and 4 bases at J; junction bases unmatched: 7. This CDR3 region has 15 residues. Germline V lookup: CDR1 LGHDT, CDR2 YNNKEL (reference sequence). The CDR3 DNA follows: TGTGCCAGCAGCCAAGCGAATCGGGGAGGGTACGAGCAGTACTTC. Translated: CASSQANRGGYEQYF.

This sequence joins TRBV28 and TRBJ2-6; TRBD1 aligns across 10 bases. Germline CDR1 and CDR2: MDHEN and SYDVKM. The CDR3 consists of 19 residues. V dropped 3 bases and J dropped 0; count of bases not matched to a gene: 8. CDR3 nucleotide sequence: TGTGCCAGCAGTTTTAGTCTGACAGGGGGCAACTCTGGGGCCAACGTCCTGACTTTC. This gives the protein CASSFSLTGGNSGANVLTF.

The chain links TRBV11-2 to TRBJ2-7; D ambiguous. Germline values: CDR1 SGHAT, CDR2 FQNNGV. The germline V and J ends were trimmed by 1 base and 5 bases, with 9 bases remaining between them. The CDR3 totals 13 residues. CDR3 residues: CASSLVTFHEQYF. In nucleotides, the CDR3 is TGTGCCAGCAGCTTAGTTACGTTCCACGAGCAGTACTTC.

This chain uses TRBV9 with TRBJ2-1, with 7 bases fitting TRBD2. With 0 bases clipped from V and 8 bases from J, the junction kept 8 bases outside the gene matches. Germline V gives CDR1 SGDLS, CDR2 YYNGEE. The CDR3 covers 15 residues. The CDR3 nucleotides read TGTGCCAGCAGCGTAGGAGCGGGATTGTTGGATGAGCAGTTCTTC. Protein product: CASSVGAGLLDEQFF.

The gene calls are TRBV6-5 and TRBJ1-3; D is unclear. V was cut by 2 bases and J by 5 bases, with 13 bases left in between. Germline V lookup: CDR1 MNHEY, CDR2 SVGAGI. The CDR3 runs to 15 residues. The CDR3 DNA is TGTGCCAGCAGTTACGATAGTGGGTCCCGAAACACCATATATTTT. Its protein is CASSYDSGSRNTIYF.

In DNA, the CDR3 is TGTGCCTCCGGCGCTGAAGCTTTCTTT. It codes for CASGAEAFF. The chain combines TRBV30 with TRBJ1-1; D gene uncertain. Trimming took off 7 bases at V and 6 bases at J, with 6 bases between the two ends. The germline V gene encodes CDR1 GTSNPN and CDR2 SVGIG (reference sequence). The CDR3 has 9 residues. The full variable domain, with the rest looked up from reference TRBV30 and TRBJ1-1, is SQTIHQWPATLVQPVGSPLSLECTVEGTSNPNLYWYRQAAGRGLQLLFYSVGIGQISSEVPQNLSASRPQDRQFILSSKKLLLSDSGFYLCASGAEAFFGQGTRLTVV.

The chain joins TRBV7-2 to TRBJ2-5; TRBD1 agrees at 9 bases. Unmatched junction bases numbered 7, after V lost 3 bases and J lost 5 bases. The CDR3 extends over 15 amino acids. CDR1 is SGHTA and CDR2 is FQGNSA in the germline V gene. The CDR3 sequence is CASSFWDREVETQYF. The CDR3 DNA sequence: TGTGCCAGCAGCTTTTGGGACAGGGAAGTGGAGACCCAGTACTTC.

This sequence joins TRBV5-1 and TRBJ2-3, with TRBD2 as a possible D gene (6 bases). Trimming pared 0 bases from V and 3 bases from J, leaving 23 bases between. Germline V lookup: CDR1 SGHRS, CDR2 YFSETQ. This CDR3 has 19 residues. The DNA of the CDR3 is TGCGCCAGCAGCTTGGCGGGGCTCACGACGCGGGGTACAACAGATACGCAGTATTTT. This codes for CASSLAGLTTRGTTDTQYF.

This rearrangement joins TRBV15 to TRBJ2-6; D is uncertain. Trimming removed 8 bases from V and 2 bases from J, with 7 bases in between. Germline CDR1 reads LNHNV; CDR2 reads YYDKDF (reference sequence). The CDR3 covers 13 residues. CDR3 DNA sequence: TGTGCCACCTCACGCCCTGGGGCCAACGTCCTGACTTTC. This codes for CATSRPGANVLTF.

The CDR3 here is CASSGGGGSQHF. The CDR3 coding sequence is TGTGCCAGCAGTGGGGGCGGAGGGTCCCAGCATTTT. The chain carries TRBV6-6 and TRBJ1-5, with a tentative D call TRBD1 (6 bases). The V and J ends lost 5 bases and 11 bases respectively, with 13 bases between them. The CDR3 is 12 residues long. The germline CDR1 and CDR2 sequences are MNHNY and SVGAGI (reference sequence).

The V call is TRBV24-1, the J call TRBJ2-1; D is possibly TRBD1 (6 bases). The CDR3 has 16 residues. Looked up from germline, CDR1 is KGHDR and CDR2 is SFDVKD. Between the trimmed V and J ends, which lost 4 bases and 8 bases, there was a span of 20 bases. In DNA, the CDR3 is TGTGCCACCAGTGAACCTACTAGGGGGAAGGGGGATGAGCAGTTCTTC. Amino acids: CATSEPTRGKGDEQFF.

In nucleotides, the CDR3 is TGCGCCAGCAGCTTGGCTCGCGGTCTAGCGGGAGGGGAAGATACGCAGTATTTT. It encodes CASSLARGLAGGEDTQYF. The chain carries TRBV5-1 and TRBJ2-3; the match to TRBD2 covers 12 bases. V shed 0 bases, J shed 5 bases, and the junction held 10 bases outside the gene matches. The CDR3 has 18 amino acids. Germline V lookup: CDR1 SGHRS, CDR2 YFSETQ.

V gene TRBV4-1 combines with J gene TRBJ1-2; D gene ambiguous. Germline CDR1 reads MGHRA; CDR2 reads YSYEKL. This CDR3 contains 14 residues. Trimming stripped 0 bases from V and 4 bases from J, with 9 bases between. This chain's CDR3 is CASSQDGISYGYTF. CDR3 bases: TGCGCCAGCAGCCAAGATGGGATCTCCTATGGCTACACCTTC.

The chain combines TRBV10-3 with TRBJ2-1; 8 bases map to TRBD2. The trim removed 6 bases at V and 7 bases at J, leaving 11 bases unmatched. The length of the CDR3 is 15 residues. CDR1 and CDR2 (germline): ENHRY, SYGVKD. The CDR3 here is CAIREPGLGANEQFF. The CDR3, as DNA: TGTGCCATCAGGGAACCGGGACTAGGTGCTAATGAGCAGTTCTTC.

Here the CDR3 reads CASSFSAGGEQFF. Written as DNA, the CDR3 is TGTGCCAGCAGCTTTTCAGCGGGAGGTGAGCAGTTCTTC. This chain connects TRBV5-4 to TRBJ2-1; TRBD2 matches 9 bases. Germline V gene sequence: CDR1 SGHNT, CDR2 YYREEE (reference sequence). V dropped 2 bases and J dropped 9; count of bases not matched to a gene: 3. The CDR3 length is 13 residues.

The CDR3 sequence is CASSLVAGTDTQYF. The DNA of the CDR3 is TGTGCCAGCAGCTTGGTAGCGGGTACAGATACGCAGTATTTT. The chain has TRBV7-9 and TRBJ2-3; 7 nucleotides align to TRBD2. The CDR3 covers 14 residues. With V trimmed by 3 bases and J by 3 bases, 3 bases remained unmatched. Per germline, CDR1 SEHNR and CDR2 FQNEAQ (reference sequence).

The chain is built from TRBV12-3 or TRBV12-4 and TRBJ2-1, with unresolved D. V gave up 6 bases and J gave up 6 bases, with 6 bases separating them. This CDR3 region has 11 residues. CDR3 bases: TGTGCCAGCAGCACATTCAATGAGCAGTTCTTC. Its protein product is CASSTFNEQFF.

The chain links TRBV19 to TRBJ2-1, with TRBD2 matching 11 bases. V trimming: 7 bases; J trimming: 2 bases; junction bases outside the gene matches: 10. The germline gives CDR1 LNHDA, CDR2 SQIVND (reference sequence). The CDR3 is made up of 17 amino acids. This chain's CDR3 is CASNLAGGAPTYNEQFF. CDR3 nucleotides: TGTGCCAGTAACCTAGCGGGGGGAGCGCCGACCTACAATGAGCAGTTCTTC.